A single sample is the source of the 31 T cell receptor beta chains below, sequenced in a study of cytomegalovirus exposure and HLA in healthy donors. PCR amplification relied on 60 Vbeta primers (plus 13 Jbeta primers). TCRdb's table, derived via immunoSEQ multiplex PCR, lists solely in-frame clones and lacks some. This table holds more than 50,000 clones. Sequenced input: PBMCs. These receptors were taken from a man aged 18 to 30 in good health and CMV-seropositive.

The CDR3 DNA reads as TGTGCCATCAAGTCGTCGGGTCCCCTCTCCTACGAGCAGTACTTC. It encodes CAIKSSGPLSYEQYF. The rearrangement links TRBV10-3 to TRBJ2-7; D not certain. Germline assignment: CDR1 ENHRY and CDR2 SYGVKD. Trimming left V 7 bases short and J 0 bases short, with 16 bases between. This CDR3 contains 15 residues.

This sequence joins TRBV6-1 and TRBJ1-2, with D perhaps matching TRBD1 (6 bases). The CDR3 sequence is 14 residues long. With 4 bases removed from V and 3 bases from J, the gap between germline ends came to 12 bases. Germline CDR1 is MNHNS and CDR2 is SASEGT. In DNA form, the CDR3 reads TGTGCCAGCAGTGCTGGACAGACTCACTATGGCTACACCTTC. This sequence encodes CASSAGQTHYGYTF.

The chain combines TRBV19 with TRBJ2-2; 9 bases map to TRBD2. Per germline, CDR1 LNHDA and CDR2 SQIVND (reference sequence). The CDR3 totals 13 residues. After removal of 8 bases from V and 3 bases from J, the junction contained 1 base not matched to a gene. The CDR3: CASWTSDTGELFF. CDR3 DNA: TGTGCCAGTTGGACTAGCGACACCGGGGAGCTGTTTTTT.

The chain joins TRBV6-5 to TRBJ1-2; the D is unclear. The germline gives CDR1 MNHEY, CDR2 SVGAGI. V was clipped by 10 bases and J by 2 bases, with 17 bases between them. The CDR3 extends over 14 amino acids. CDR3 in amino acids: CATRRGGENYGYTF. For the CDR3, the DNA is TGTGCCACCCGGCGGGGAGGAGAGAACTATGGCTACACCTTC.

The rearrangement uses TRBV6-6 and TRBJ2-1; no definite D call. The germline CDR1 and CDR2 sequences are MNHNY and SVGAGI (reference sequence). V dropped 6 bases and J dropped 6 bases, with 9 bases sitting between them. This CDR3 region has 12 residues. CDR3 bases: TGTGCCAGCAGGACCCCGGGCAATGAGCAGTTCTTC. Its protein product is CASRTPGNEQFF.

The V and J genes are TRBV19 and TRBJ2-5; TRBD1 matches 10 bases. The better agreement between TRBJ2-7 and the DNA end casts doubt on the J call. The CDR3 runs 14 residues. The germline gives CDR1 LNHDA, CDR2 SQIVND (reference sequence). CDR3 amino acids: CASSFDRGLSEQYF. Written as DNA, the CDR3 is TGTGCCAGTAGTTTCGACAGGGGGCTGTCCGAGCAGTACTTC.

The J gene is TRBJ2-7, the V gene TRBV9; 9 positions match TRBD2. Per germline, CDR1 SGDLS and CDR2 YYNGEE. This CDR3 spans 17 amino acids. V dropped 3 bases and J dropped 7; count of bases not matched to a gene: 17. CDR3 amino acids: CASSGSSGLARLGEQYF. The CDR3, as DNA: TGTGCCAGCAGCGGAAGTTCGGGACTAGCCCGCCTGGGAGAGCAGTACTTC. Looking up the rest from reference TRBV9 and TRBJ2-7 gives the full variable domain: DSGVTQTPKHLITATGQRVTLRCSPRSGDLSVYWYQQSLDQGLQFLIQYYNGEERAKGNILERFSAQQFPDLHSELNLSSLELGDSALYFCASSGSSGLARLGEQYFGPGTRLTVT.

This chain links TRBV6-4 with TRBJ2-2; D gene uncertain. The CDR3 length is 13 residues. CDR1 MRHNA and CDR2 SNTAGT come from the germline V gene. The V and J ends lost 0 bases and 5 bases respectively, with 4 bases between them. CDR3 sequence reads: CASSDSTTGELFF. DNA for the CDR3: TGTGCCAGCAGTGACTCGACAACCGGGGAGCTGTTTTTT.

This chain uses TRBV7-6 with TRBJ2-1, with D unresolved. Trimming stripped 8 bases from V and 0 bases from J, with 11 bases between. Germline V gene sequence: CDR1 SGHVS, CDR2 FNYEAQ. The CDR3 covers 14 residues. CDR3 in DNA: TGTGCCAGCGGCCGACACCGCTCCTACAATGAGCAGTTCTTC. It specifies CASGRHRSYNEQFF.

The rearrangement links TRBV15 to TRBJ2-2; 10 bases are shared with TRBD1. CDR1 is LNHNV, CDR2 YYDKDF, per germline (reference sequence). This CDR3 is built from 15 residues. With V trimmed by 11 bases and J by 1 base, 7 bases remained unmatched. The CDR3 coding sequence is TGTGCCGCCCGGGACAGGGGTTTGAACACCGGGGAGCTGTTTTTT. It is translated as CAARDRGLNTGELFF.

The chain has TRBV5-6 and TRBJ1-1; D gene uncertain. The CDR3 consists of 13 residues. CDR1 is SGHDT, CDR2 YYEEEE, per germline. Trimming shortened V by 0 bases and J by 5 bases, and 8 bases separated the two germline ends. In DNA, the CDR3 is TGTGCCAGCAGCTTGGTTGCGAAAACTGAAGCTTTCTTT. Translation gives CASSLVAKTEAFF.

The rearrangement links TRBV19 to TRBJ2-5; D is unresolved. TRBJ2-7 explains the end of the DNA better; the J call may be wrong. CDR1 is LNHDA and CDR2 is SQIVND in the germline V gene (reference sequence). The CDR3 loop spans 11 amino acids. The DNA of the CDR3 is TGTGCCAGTAGCCTAAACTACGAGCAGTACTTC. Translation gives CASSLNYEQYF.

This chain joins TRBV19 and TRBJ1-6, with D tentatively TRBD1 (6 bases). The V gene's germline CDR1 is LNHDA and CDR2 SQIVND (reference sequence). V was clipped by 2 bases and J by 7 bases, with 12 bases between them. The CDR3 has 15 amino acids. The CDR3 loop reads CASSIMGQPNSPLHF. The DNA for the CDR3 is TGTGCCAGTAGTATAATGGGACAACCAAATTCACCCCTCCACTTT.

The chain has TRBV6-1 and TRBJ2-1; weak D call: TRBD1 (6 bases). Per germline, CDR1 MNHNS and CDR2 SASEGT. V dropped 5 bases and J dropped 9 bases, with 8 bases sitting between them. The CDR3 length is 11 residues. The CDR3 loop reads CASSYRVEQFF. The CDR3 region has the DNA TGTGCCAGCAGTTACAGGGTTGAGCAGTTCTTC.

The CDR3 DNA sequence: TGTGCCAGCTCGCCAGCGGGAGGTTTTACAGATACGCAGTATTTT. As protein: CASSPAGGFTDTQYF. The genes are TRBV18 and TRBJ2-3, with 9 bases lining up with TRBD2. V lost 6 bases and J lost 3; bases outside the gene matches: 7. The CDR3 length is 15 residues. Per germline, CDR1 KGHSH and CDR2 LQKENI. The full variable domain, its missing parts supplied by reference TRBV18 and TRBJ2-3, is NAGVMQNPRHLVRRRGQEARLRCSPMKGHSHVYWYRQLPEEGLKFMVYLQKENIIDESGMPKERFSAEFPKEGPSILRIQQVVRGDSAAYFCASSPAGGFTDTQYFGPGTRLTVL.

This chain joins TRBV7-3 and TRBJ2-3; the match to TRBD1 covers 10 bases. J was trimmed by 6 bases and V by 4 bases; bases with no gene match: 10. The CDR3 has 16 residues. CDR1 and CDR2 (germline): SGHTA, FQGTGA. CDR3 region: CASSSLDRGRIDTQYF. The CDR3 nucleotides are TGTGCCAGCAGCTCCCTAGACAGGGGGCGTATCGATACGCAGTATTTT.

The genes are TRBV6-5 and TRBJ2-5; D is perhaps TRBD1 (8 bases). This CDR3 is 12 amino acids long. V was shortened by 6 bases and J by 12 bases, with 17 bases between the two germline ends. From germline, CDR1 is MNHEY and CDR2 SVGAGI. CDR3 loop: CASRPGQGGEYF. CDR3 nucleotide sequence: TGTGCCAGCAGACCCGGACAGGGAGGGGAGTACTTC.

This chain joins TRBV5-6 and TRBJ2-1, with D unclear. The length of the CDR3 is 15 residues. Germline CDR1 SGHDT, CDR2 YYEEEE. Trimming left V 3 bases short and J 4 bases short, with 14 bases between. The chain's CDR3 is CASSWSLEMYNEQFF. The DNA of the CDR3 is TGTGCCAGCAGCTGGAGTTTAGAGATGTACAATGAGCAGTTCTTC.

The J gene is TRBJ2-1, the V gene TRBV10-3; D might be TRBD2 (7 bases). Looked up from germline, CDR1 is ENHRY and CDR2 is SYGVKD. V lost 8 bases and J lost 9, with 17 bases in between. The CDR3 length is 13 residues. This CDR3 reads CAIRGQRDSEQFF. The CDR3 DNA is TGTGCCATCCGGGGGCAGCGGGATAGTGAGCAGTTCTTC.

This sequence joins TRBV6-1 and TRBJ2-7; the match to TRBD2 covers 10 bases. This CDR3 is 15 amino acids long. Germline lookup yields CDR1 MNHNS and CDR2 SASEGT. Unmatched junction bases numbered 5, after V lost 1 base and J lost 5 bases. The CDR3 protein is CASSEEASGSHEQYF. DNA of the CDR3: TGTGCCAGCAGTGAAGAAGCTAGCGGGAGCCACGAGCAGTACTTC.

The rearrangement links TRBV29-1 to TRBJ2-1; 9 positions agree with TRBD2. The CDR3 extends over 17 amino acids. V shed 4 bases and J 1 base; nucleotides not matched to a gene: 11. Germline CDR1 SQVTM, CDR2 ANQGSEA. The CDR3 spells CSVVRAGGPVSYNEQFF. The CDR3 coding sequence is TGCAGCGTTGTAAGAGCGGGAGGCCCTGTTTCCTACAATGAGCAGTTCTTC.

This rearrangement joins TRBV18 to TRBJ2-3; 7 bases map to TRBD1. The germline V gene has CDR1 KGHSH and CDR2 LQKENI. The ends lost 11 bases at V and 3 bases at J; junction bases unmatched: 8. The CDR3 loop spans 13 amino acids. The CDR3 here is CAAQGGATDTQYF. The CDR3 coding sequence is TGTGCCGCCCAAGGGGGCGCAACAGATACGCAGTATTTT.

The chain employs TRBV11-2 and TRBJ2-2, with D hard to call. CDR1 and CDR2 (germline): SGHAT, FQNNGV. Trimming shortened V by 5 bases and J by 2 bases, and 6 bases separated the two germline ends. The CDR3 consists of 13 residues. The CDR3 bases are TGTGCCAGCAGCCCCCATAACACCGGGGAGCTGTTTTTT. Its protein is CASSPHNTGELFF. The variable domain in full, with the rest retrieved from reference TRBV11-2 and TRBJ2-2, is EAGVAQSPRYKIIEKRQSVAFWCNPISGHATLYWYQQILGQGPKLLIQFQNNGVVDDSQLPKDRFSAERLKGVDSTLKIQPAKLEDSAVYLCASSPHNTGELFFGEGSRLTVL.

The chain has TRBV10-3 and TRBJ2-5; D is unresolved. In germline, CDR1 is ENHRY, CDR2 SYGVKD. CDR3 length: 14 amino acids. V lost 7 bases and J lost 1, with 13 bases in between. CDR3 sequence: CAINGSGSQETQYF. DNA for the CDR3: TGTGCCATCAATGGGTCGGGCAGCCAAGAGACCCAGTACTTC.

V and J are TRBV19 and TRBJ1-5; TRBD1 might be the D (5 bases). CDR1 is LNHDA, CDR2 SQIVND, per germline (reference sequence). V shed 4 bases and J shed 6 bases, with 16 bases lying between them. The CDR3 contains 15 residues. The CDR3 nucleotides are TGTGCCAGTAGTAAGGGGATAATAGGGGCTCAGCCCCAGCATTTT. Translating it yields CASSKGIIGAQPQHF.

The V gene is TRBV27, the J gene TRBJ1-2; D possibly corresponds to TRBD1 (6 bases). The CDR3 loop spans 13 amino acids. Trimming shortened V by 7 bases and J by 4 bases, and 13 bases separated the two germline ends. Germline V lookup: CDR1 MNHEY, CDR2 SMNVEV (reference sequence). As DNA, the CDR3 is TGTGCCAGCAAGACGACAGGAGTCTATGGCTACACCTTC. It yields the protein CASKTTGVYGYTF.

This chain connects TRBV27 to TRBJ2-7, with D possibly matching TRBD1 (5 bases). Trimming removed 3 bases at V and 3 bases at J, with 12 bases between. This CDR3 has 14 amino acids. Germline V gene data show CDR1 as MNHEY and CDR2 as SMNVEV (reference sequence). The CDR3 loop is CASSFLDSIYEQYF. The DNA for the CDR3 is TGTGCCAGCAGTTTCCTCGACAGCATCTACGAGCAGTACTTC.

The genes are TRBV21-1 and TRBJ2-1; the DNA was not compared with TRBD2, the D call given in the table. TRBV21-1 is a listed pseudogene. The CDR3 has 15 residues. The CDR3 DNA follows: TGTGCCAGCAGCAAAGGGACTAGCCCCTACAATGAGCAGTTCTTC. Translated: CASSKGTSPYNEQFF.

This chain links TRBV12-5 with TRBJ2-3, with D possibly being TRBD2 (5 bases). The germline gives CDR1 LGHNT, CDR2 FRNRAP. With 1 base removed from V and 0 bases from J, the gap between germline ends came to 8 bases. CDR3 length: 15 residues. In DNA form, the CDR3 reads TGTGCTAGTGGTTTGGGGTCGGGGAGCACAGATACGCAGTATTTT. It yields the protein CASGLGSGSTDTQYF.

CDR3 DNA sequence: TGTGCCAGCAGGCCAATTCTCCGGGAGACAAAAGAGACCCAGTACTTC. It specifies CASRPILRETKETQYF. The chain couples TRBV27 to TRBJ2-5, with D possibly TRBD2 on 6 matching bases. The germline CDR1 and CDR2 sequences are MNHEY and SMNVEV (reference sequence). The CDR3 contains 16 residues. Trimming stripped 6 bases from V and 3 bases from J, with 20 bases between.

The chain has TRBV28 and TRBJ2-7, with TRBD1 as a possible D gene (6 bases). Trimming removed 3 bases from V and 3 bases from J, with 12 bases in between. The germline V gene has CDR1 MDHEN and CDR2 SYDVKM. CDR3 length equals 14 residues. CDR3: CASSFDTGSYEQYF. In DNA form, the CDR3 reads TGTGCCAGCAGTTTCGATACAGGGAGCTACGAGCAGTACTTC.